Described below is a single T cell receptor (beta chain) sequence and its context. Its antigen remains unknown. Other DNA sequences in this sample translate to the same CDR3. These data belong to a study of beta chain features in type 1 diabetes. Study overall: Roughly 98 million sorted cells were examined across all samples. Findings and limits, study-wide: In comparison with healthy donors, patients had naive, central memory and Treg TCRB repertoires that appeared more similar.

Every donor provided one heparinised blood draw, which averaged about 110 mL. Expressed TCRB transcripts were sequenced because the isolated RNA had all been reverse transcribed beforehand. TCRdb's table, derived via immunoSEQ multiplex PCR, lists solely in-frame clones and lacks some. The data hold 430,000 or so clones, with over 10% observed a single time. CDR1 and CDR2 from the germline V gene are MDHEN and SYDVKM. V gave up 6 bases and J gave up 1 base; unmatched junction bases: 0. The CDR3 spans 13 residues. V gene TRBV28 combines with J gene TRBJ2-3, with TRBD1 matching over 8 bases. Sequencing was performed on naive CD4+ T cells from blood. This sequence originates from a woman aged 18-30 years in good health. The CDR3 coding sequence is TGTGCCAGCAGGGGACAGGGCACAGATACGCAGTATTTT. The encoded protein is CASRGQGTDTQYF.